This T cell receptor beta chain originates from a study of blood T cell repertoires in COVID-19. Turning to the study itself: T cells, B-cell-depleted T cells, or PBMCs provided the cDNA or gDNA that served as material.

Germline CDR1 is LNHDA and CDR2 is SQIVND (reference sequence). V lost 10 bases and J lost 4, with 19 bases in between. The CDR3 is made up of 14 amino acids. Generated by immunoSEQ multiplex PCR, the TCRdb table keeps only in-frame clones and is missing some. The table has 250,000 or so clones, around nine tenths seen once. V usage is TRBV19 and J usage is TRBJ1-2; D might be TRBD1 (5 bases). Sequenced sample: PBMCs or T cells enriched from blood (not recorded which). The sequence derives from a middle-aged woman who had been exposed to COVID-19. The CDR3 reads CATLSDPGGYGYTF. CDR3 sequence (DNA): TGTGCCACCTTGTCGGACCCCGGGGGCTATGGCTACACCTTC.